This entry lists 6 T cell receptor beta chains sequenced from one sample in a study of blood T cells in healthy people across ages. Through a sample-barcoded 5' primer and a J-beta primer mix, a second PCR was run for about 7 to 12 cycles. MiXCR, run by TCRdb on the 5' RACE reads, gives a single entry per CDR3 protein. The table includes more than 550,000 distinct CDR3 sequences, 22% detected once. The sample comprised blood. All receptors derive from a man in his 70s in good health.

This clonotype came up a few times. CDR3 nucleotide sequence: TGTGCCAGCAGTCCTAGGCCAGCAAGGGGCGGAAACACCATATATTTT. Translation gives CASSPRPARGGNTIYF. The chain uses TRBV28 and TRBJ1-3, with D perhaps matching TRBD1 (5 bases). Germline CDR1 reads MDHEN; CDR2 reads SYDVKM. The germline V and J ends were trimmed by 5 bases and 4 bases, with 18 bases remaining between them. This CDR3 is built from 16 residues.

This chain links TRBV5-1 with TRBJ1-5; no definite D call. This CDR3 spans 15 amino acids. The V and J ends lost 0 bases and 3 bases respectively, with 10 bases between them. Germline V gene sequence: CDR1 SGHRS, CDR2 YFSETQ. CDR3 nucleotide sequence: TGCGCCAGCAGCTTGGCCGCAGGAATCAATCAGCCCCAGCATTTT. Residues: CASSLAAGINQPQHF.

This sequence joins TRBV6-5 and TRBJ2-1; no reliable D call. V was clipped by 7 bases and J by 5 bases, with 12 bases between them. Germline lookup yields CDR1 MNHEY and CDR2 SVGAGI. The CDR3 has 13 residues. The DNA for the CDR3 is TGTGCCAGCAAGCTTGACCTGAACAATGAGCAGTTCTTC. Its translation is CASKLDLNNEQFF.

The gene calls are TRBV7-2 and TRBJ1-5; D unresolved. V lost 3 bases and J lost 6, with 18 bases in between. CDR3 length equals 16 residues. The germline gives CDR1 SGHTA, CDR2 FQGNSA. CDR3 in DNA: TGTGCCAGCAGCTTTTCTTCTGGCAGGCTCGGTCAGCCCCAGCATTTT. It yields the protein CASSFSSGRLGQPQHF.

This chain uses TRBV5-1 with TRBJ2-3; 13 nucleotides agree with TRBD2. Looked up from germline, CDR1 is SGHRS and CDR2 is YFSETQ. This CDR3 spans 16 amino acids. With 5 bases clipped from V and 6 bases from J, the junction kept 9 bases outside the gene matches. In nucleotides, the CDR3 is TGCGCCAGCAGACCCGGACTAGCGGGAGCTAGCGATACGCAGTATTTT. Encoded protein: CASRPGLAGASDTQYF.

Concerning this clonotype: The junction shows a germline mismatch at one end, possibly a read error. This chain links TRBV5-1 with TRBJ1-1; D not resolved. This CDR3 has 13 residues. Germline CDR1 is SGHRS and CDR2 is YFSETQ. The CDR3 loop is CASSREVNTEASF. For the CDR3, the DNA is TGCGCCAGCAGTCGTGAAGTGAACACTGAAGCTTCCTTT. The whole variable domain, remainder taken from reference TRBV5-1 and TRBJ1-1, is KAGVTQTPRYLIKTRGQQVTLSCSPISGHRSVSWYQQTPGQGLQFLFEYFSETQRNKGNFPGRFSGRQFSNSRSEMNVSTLELGDSALYLCASSREVNTEASFGQGTRLTVV.